This TCR beta chain was observed in a study of regulatory T cells in long-lasting Graves disease. The CDR3 sequence is 12 residues long. Trimming pared 7 bases from V and 3 bases from J, leaving 9 bases between. Looked up from germline, CDR1 is SQVTM and CDR2 is ANQGSEA. The table lists this clonotype with a few counts. According to the study, TCR beta libraries were built with iRepertoire HTBI primers and CDR3-region Arm-PCR. Each CDR3 protein is one row after TCRdb ran MiXCR on the multiplex PCR reads. The sample contains about 470,000 distinct CDR3 sequences, around 21% of which appear only once. This sample's time point: persistent/refractory GD, antithyroid drugs over 5 years with positive TRAb. Generation of the TCR library employed RNA extracted from PBMCs.

The gene calls are TRBV29-1 and TRBJ2-2; D call uncertain. This sequence originates from a female donor with Graves disease. Here the sequenced sample was peripheral blood mononuclear cells (PBMCs), taken when the disease was refractory, from a patient treated with antithyroid drugs. In DNA form, the CDR3 reads TGCAGCGCCGAAGGAGACACCGGGGAGCTGTTTTTT. This codes for CSAEGDTGELFF.